This T cell receptor (beta chain) was recorded in a study of cytomegalovirus exposure and HLA in healthy donors. Whole-study results and caveats: Reported performance of the classifier showed diagnosis of cytomegalovirus status with high specificity and sensitivity. Some TCR beta chains (roughly 150 of them) were listed as cytomegalovirus-associated. Indistinguishability led to the exclusion of some V segments, TRBV6-2 and TRBV6-3 included. A later analysis appeared to link common viral pathogens to several of the most significant clusters.

CDR1 and CDR2 from the germline V gene are SGHRS and YFSETQ. The CDR3 sequence is 17 residues long. With 0 bases clipped from V and 3 bases from J, the junction kept 5 bases outside the gene matches. Vbeta (60) and Jbeta (13) primers were used in the PCR. Generated by immunoSEQ multiplex PCR, the TCRdb table keeps only in-frame clones and is missing some. The sample includes approximately 74,000 clones, approximately 71% of them seen just once. Note on this clone: Its target is unknown.

This rearrangement joins TRBV5-1 to TRBJ2-2; 10 bases line up with TRBD1. The origin of this receptor is a man aged 55 to 69 in good health and CMV-seropositive. Sequenced: PBMCs. Here the CDR3 DNA reads TGCGCCAGCAGCTTGGGGACAGGGGGATCATACACCGGGGAGCTGTTTTTT. As protein: CASSLGTGGSYTGELFF.